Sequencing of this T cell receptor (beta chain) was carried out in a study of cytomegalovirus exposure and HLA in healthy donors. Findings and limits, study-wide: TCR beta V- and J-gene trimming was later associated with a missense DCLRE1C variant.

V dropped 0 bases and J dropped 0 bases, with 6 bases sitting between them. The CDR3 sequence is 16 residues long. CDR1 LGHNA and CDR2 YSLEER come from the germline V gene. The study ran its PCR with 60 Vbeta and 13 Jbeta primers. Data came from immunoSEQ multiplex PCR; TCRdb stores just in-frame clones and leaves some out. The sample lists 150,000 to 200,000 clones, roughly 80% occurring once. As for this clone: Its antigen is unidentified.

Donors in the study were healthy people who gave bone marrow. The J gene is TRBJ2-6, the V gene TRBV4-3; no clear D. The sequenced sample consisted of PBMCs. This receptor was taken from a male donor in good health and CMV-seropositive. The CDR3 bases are TGCGCCAGCAGCCAAGAAATATCCTCTGGGGCCAACGTCCTGACTTTC. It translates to CASSQEISSGANVLTF.